The T cell receptor (beta chain) under discussion was sequenced for a study of T cell responses to AZD1222 COVID-19 vaccine. Sequenced by immunoSEQ multiplex PCR; TCRdb stores in-frame clones only, minus some. The sample contains some 100,000 clones, approximately 87% of which appear only once. General study findings and limits: Epitopes outside B.1.351 and B.1.1.7 mutated regions reportedly drew nearly half of spike TCRs. Two AZD1222 administrations were followed by greater Spike-specific TCR breadth and depth. Vaccine-associated CD4 TCRs ranged over spike, dominating at 160-218 and 743-854.

The V end was cut by 1 base, the J end by 2 bases, with 11 bases between. The CDR3 contains 16 residues. Germline CDR1 reads KGHSH; CDR2 reads LQKENI. In regard to this clone: Its specificity is unknown.

This clonotype was sampled from an adult in good health. The sequencing here drew on peripheral blood, taken on day 0 of AZD1222 vaccination. This sequence joins TRBV18 and TRBJ2-2; D unresolved. The CDR3 sequence is CASSPLQKANTGELFF. The CDR3 DNA reads as TGTGCCAGCTCACCACTTCAAAAGGCCAACACCGGGGAGCTGTTTTTT.